The TCR beta chain under discussion was sequenced for a study of T cell responses to AZD1222 COVID-19 vaccine. Study-wide results and limits: Nearly half of spike-specific TCRs reportedly target unmutated variant regions. Repertoire collection took place solely once the T cell response had peaked. Clonal diversity may have been underestimated in mostly white British donors. Spike-specific TCR breadth and depth went up after people got two AZD1222 doses.

In this sample, this clone turned up a few times. As yet, its antigen is unknown. Produced via immunoSEQ multiplex PCR; TCRdb's table is partial and in-frame only. The repertoire includes tens of thousands of clones, 70% to 80% of them detected once, and approximately 21% sits in the top ten. After removal of 1 base from V and 4 bases from J, the junction contained 6 bases not matched to a gene. Germline lookup yields CDR1 KGHSH and CDR2 LQKENI. The length of the CDR3 is 16 residues. The input for sequencing was peripheral blood, taken on day 0 of AZD1222 vaccination. The chain employs TRBV18 and TRBJ1-3; TRBD1 matches 8 bases. This clonotype was obtained from an adult in good health. CDR3 DNA: TGTGCCAGCTCACCACGGTCAGGGGGCGCCGGAAACACCATATATTTT. This gives the protein CASSPRSGGAGNTIYF.